A single sample gave rise to the 26 T cell receptor beta chains below, sequenced in a study of blood T cell repertoires in COVID-19. Clones were sequenced by immunoSEQ multiplex PCR, and TCRdb holds only the in-frame ones, with some missing. The repertoire has 350,000 to 500,000 clones, 70% to 90% of them found once; the top ten carry 1.4% to 1.5%. The sequencing input was PBMCs or T cells enriched from blood (not recorded which). Receptors originate from a woman between 18 and 29 years old who had been exposed to COVID-19.

The chain is built from TRBV5-5 and TRBJ2-1, with D perhaps TRBD2 (5 bases). The germline V gene encodes CDR1 SGHKS and CDR2 YYEKEE (reference sequence). V dropped 0 bases and J dropped 4 bases, with 5 bases sitting between them. The CDR3 is 13 residues long. CDR3 in amino acids: CASSLERYNEQFF. DNA for the CDR3: TGTGCCAGCAGCTTGGAGCGGTACAATGAGCAGTTCTTC.

J is TRBJ2-5 and V is TRBV9; 9 bases agree with TRBD2. CDR3 length equals 14 residues. Germline trimming cut 4 bases from V and 1 base from J; bases unmatched to any gene: 2. Germline assignment: CDR1 SGDLS and CDR2 YYNGEE. CDR3 nucleotide sequence: TGTGCCAGCAGCCCGGGACTAGCCCAAGAGACCCAGTACTTC. It is translated as CASSPGLAQETQYF.

This chain uses TRBV18 with TRBJ2-7; 10 nucleotides agree with TRBD2. The CDR3 sequence is 16 residues long. Germline V CDR1 and CDR2: KGHSH, LQKENI. The V and J ends lost 2 bases and 0 bases, in that order; junction bases with no gene match: 4. CDR3 in DNA: TGTGCCAGCTCACCATTGGCTAGCGGGGGCTCCTACGAGCAGTACTTC. Translating it yields CASSPLASGGSYEQYF.

The DNA of the CDR3 is TGCAGCGTTGATACTAGCGGGGTTCAAGAGACCCAGTACTTC. This gives the protein CSVDTSGVQETQYF. The rearrangement joins TRBV29-1 to TRBJ2-5; 10 nucleotides match TRBD2. There are 14 residues in the CDR3. Looked up from germline, CDR1 is SQVTM and CDR2 is ANQGSEA. V lost 3 bases and J lost 2; bases outside the gene matches: 3.

This clone was seen just once. The chain has TRBV30 and TRBJ1-4; possibly TRBD1 for D (5 bases). From germline, CDR1 is GTSNPN and CDR2 SVGIG (reference sequence). The CDR3 loop spans 21 amino acids. V was pared by 0 bases and J by 0 bases, with 26 bases between. The CDR3 sequence is CAWSVPGTHSLKIATNEKLFF. DNA for the CDR3: TGTGCCTGGAGTGTACCCGGGACTCACTCCCTGAAGATTGCAACTAATGAAAAACTGTTTTTT.

The rearrangement uses TRBV28 and TRBJ2-7; no clear D. This CDR3 contains 12 residues. Per the germline V gene, CDR1 is MDHEN and CDR2 is SYDVKM. V dropped 5 bases and J dropped 12 bases, with 17 bases sitting between them. The DNA of the CDR3 is TGTGCCAGCAGTCCGCCCCAAAAAGTGCGGTACTTC. Its protein product is CASSPPQKVRYF.

The J gene is TRBJ1-3, the V gene TRBV13; D not resolved. The CDR3 sequence is 15 residues long. Germline CDR1 is PRHDT and CDR2 is FYEKMQ (reference sequence). Trimming shortened V by 2 bases and J by 4 bases, and 12 bases separated the two germline ends. DNA for the CDR3: TGTGCCAGCAGCTTAAGGTTTGCAGGCGGAAACACCATATATTTT. This codes for CASSLRFAGGNTIYF.

This chain uses TRBV7-2 with TRBJ2-2; 9 bases are a match to TRBD2. CDR1 is SGHTA, CDR2 FQGNSA, per germline. J was trimmed by 5 bases and V by 5 bases; bases with no gene match: 15. This CDR3 spans 18 amino acids. The CDR3 loop is CASSGLEGGRARTGELFF. In DNA form, the CDR3 reads TGTGCCAGCAGCGGACTAGAGGGCGGGAGGGCCAGAACCGGGGAGCTGTTTTTT. Filled out from reference TRBV7-2 and TRBJ2-2, the complete variable domain reads GAGVSQSPSNKVTEKGKDVELRCDPISGHTALYWYRQSLGQGLEFLIYFQGNSAPDKSGLPSDRFSAERTGGSVSTLTIQRTQQEDSAVYLCASSGLEGGRARTGELFFGEGSRLTVL.

J is TRBJ2-7 and V is TRBV4-1; 7 nucleotides agree with TRBD1. J lost 0 bases, V lost 1 base, and 9 bases had no gene match. There are 17 residues in the CDR3. Germline V lookup: CDR1 MGHRA, CDR2 YSYEKL. The CDR3 protein is CASSQVRSTGLSYEQYF. CDR3 sequence (DNA): TGCGCCAGCAGCCAAGTTCGGTCGACAGGGCTCTCCTACGAGCAGTACTTC.

This clone was seen a single time. The junction does not match germline at one end; this may be a read error. The V gene is TRBV5-4, the J gene TRBJ2-7, with D possibly matching TRBD2 (6 bases). The CDR3 length is 13 residues. Germline V CDR1 and CDR2: SGHNT, YYREEE (reference sequence). CDR3 protein: CASSQGEVDERYF. The CDR3 DNA is TGTGCCAGCAGCCAAGGGGAGGTAGACGAGCGGTACTTC.

V is TRBV29-1 and J is TRBJ2-3, with 9 nucleotides matching TRBD2. Germline V gene sequence: CDR1 SQVTM, CDR2 ANQGSEA. V trimming: 6 bases; J trimming: 8 bases; junction bases outside the gene matches: 15. CDR3 length: 15 residues. The CDR3 spells CSVDGTSRGDSTQYF. The CDR3, as DNA: TGCAGCGTCGATGGGACTAGCCGGGGGGATTCTACGCAGTATTTT.

The gene calls are TRBV7-2 and TRBJ1-3, with 8 bases matching TRBD1. Germline V CDR1 and CDR2: SGHTA, FQGNSA. V was clipped by 4 bases and J by 3 bases; unmatched bases: 11. CDR3 size: 17 residues. CDR3 nucleotides: TGTGCCAGCAGCTCGGGACAGGTGGGGATAAGTGGAAACACCATATATTTT. This codes for CASSSGQVGISGNTIYF.

The chain links TRBV11-2 to TRBJ2-1, with D uncertain. There are 12 residues in the CDR3. Trimming left V 3 bases short and J 9 bases short, with 9 bases between. Germline loops: CDR1 SGHAT, CDR2 FQNNGV. The CDR3 nucleotides are TGTGCCAGCAGCTTGTTGGTCGGTGAGCAGTTCTTC. Its translation: CASSLLVGEQFF.

In its sample, this clone was seen once. The chain recombines TRBV29-1 with TRBJ1-4; the D gene is possibly TRBD1 (6 bases). Per germline, CDR1 SQVTM and CDR2 ANQGSEA. The CDR3 is made up of 14 amino acids. Deletions cut 0 bases from V and 8 bases from J, with 13 bases between. The CDR3, as DNA: TGCAGCGTTGAAGATAAGGGGGACCGGGAAAAACTGTTTTTT. Its translation is CSVEDKGDREKLFF.

This rearrangement joins TRBV27 to TRBJ2-7; TRBD1 matches 7 bases. J was trimmed by 6 bases and V by 6 bases; bases with no gene match: 11. CDR1 is MNHEY, CDR2 SMNVEV, per germline (reference sequence). The CDR3 contains 14 residues. In DNA form, the CDR3 reads TGTGCCAGCAGACCCGGGACAGCGTATCGCGAGCAGTACTTC. It yields the protein CASRPGTAYREQYF.

V is TRBV10-3 and J is TRBJ2-1, with 12 bases that match TRBD2. The CDR3 is 13 residues long. V lost 6 bases and J lost 7; bases outside the gene matches: 1. Per the germline V gene, CDR1 is ENHRY and CDR2 is SYGVKD. CDR3 region: CAISGLAGNEQFF. The CDR3 DNA reads TGTGCCATCAGCGGACTAGCGGGAAATGAGCAGTTCTTC.

This chain connects TRBV29-1 to TRBJ2-3; TRBD1 aligns across 7 bases. Germline loops: CDR1 SQVTM, CDR2 ANQGSEA. The CDR3 is 14 residues long. The ends lost 0 bases at V and 5 bases at J; junction bases unmatched: 5. The CDR3 spells CSVEDRQGVDTQYF. CDR3 DNA: TGCAGCGTTGAAGACCGCCAGGGGGTAGATACGCAGTATTTT.

The CDR3 DNA reads as TGTGCCAGCAGAGGAGGACCGGGACAGTTTAACTATGGCTACACCTTC. It codes for CASRGGPGQFNYGYTF. The J gene is TRBJ1-2, the V gene TRBV27, with 7 bases aligning to TRBD1. Germline CDR1 and CDR2: MNHEY and SMNVEV (reference sequence). After removal of 6 bases from V and 1 base from J, the junction contained 11 bases not matched to a gene. The CDR3 contains 16 residues.

The J gene is TRBJ1-2, the V gene TRBV6-4; the match to TRBD1 covers 7 bases. The V and J ends lost 8 bases and 4 bases, in that order; junction bases with no gene match: 13. Germline loops: CDR1 MRHNA, CDR2 SNTAGT. This CDR3 has 15 amino acids. CDR3 in amino acids: CASQTEQGTAYGYTF. CDR3 DNA: TGTGCCAGCCAAACCGAACAGGGGACGGCCTATGGCTACACCTTC.

The chain has TRBV6-5 and TRBJ1-5, with 7 bases identical to TRBD1. V dropped 5 bases and J dropped 4; count of bases not matched to a gene: 8. There are 15 residues in the CDR3. CDR1 MNHEY and CDR2 SVGAGI come from the germline V gene. The CDR3 is CASSITGERNQPQHF. The DNA of the CDR3 is TGTGCCAGCAGTATTACAGGGGAACGGAATCAGCCCCAGCATTTT.

The V gene is TRBV27, the J gene TRBJ2-3; the match to TRBD2 covers 13 bases. Trimming removed 1 base from V and 5 bases from J; junction bases left unmatched: 0. Germline CDR1 MNHEY, CDR2 SMNVEV (reference sequence). The CDR3 is made up of 15 amino acids. The CDR3 protein is CASSLWTSGGDTQYF. The CDR3 coding sequence is TGTGCCAGCAGTTTATGGACTAGCGGGGGAGATACGCAGTATTTT.

The CDR3 coding sequence is TGTGCCAGCAGGCACTCCGGGGGCTATGGCTACACCTTC. It yields the protein CASRHSGGYGYTF. The chain links TRBV14 to TRBJ1-2; maybe TRBD1 (5 bases). V gave up 6 bases and J gave up 4 bases, with 12 bases separating them. The CDR3 sequence is 13 residues long. Germline CDR1 and CDR2: SGHDN and FVKESK.

The chain links TRBV27 to TRBJ2-7, with 12 bases that match TRBD1. Germline lookup yields CDR1 MNHEY and CDR2 SMNVEV (reference sequence). Trimming removed 1 base from V and 2 bases from J; junction bases left unmatched: 3. The CDR3 length is 16 residues. CDR3 DNA: TGTGCCAGCAGTTTATTAGGGACAGGGGGCCCCTACGAGCAGTACTTC. Amino acids: CASSLLGTGGPYEQYF.

The chain is built from TRBV13 and TRBJ2-2, with D uncertain. V shed 2 bases and J shed 8 bases, with 6 bases lying between them. Germline assignment: CDR1 PRHDT and CDR2 FYEKMQ (reference sequence). There are 12 residues in the CDR3. DNA for the CDR3: TGTGCCAGCAGCTTATCAGTGGGGGAGCTGTTTTTT. This sequence encodes CASSLSVGELFF.

The V call is TRBV28, the J call TRBJ2-6; a possible D gene is TRBD1 (6 bases). Germline-derived CDR1 and CDR2 are MDHEN and SYDVKM. V was shortened by 8 bases and J by 0 bases, with 20 bases between the two germline ends. The CDR3 sequence is 18 residues long. DNA for the CDR3: TGTGCCAGCTCTAGTTTACTGGACAGCCTCTCTGGGGCCAACGTCCTGACTTTC. This sequence encodes CASSSLLDSLSGANVLTF.

V usage is TRBV7-2 and J usage is TRBJ1-1, with TRBD1 matching over 9 bases. The V and J ends lost 5 bases and 0 bases, in that order; junction bases with no gene match: 4. Germline values: CDR1 SGHTA, CDR2 FQGNSA. This CDR3 is built from 15 residues. The CDR3 nucleotides read TGTGCCAGCAGCCCGGGACAGGGATTGAACACTGAAGCTTTCTTT. Translated: CASSPGQGLNTEAFF.